The next 5 T cell receptor beta chains were all read from a single sample in a study of neurological immune-mediated disorders. Described time point: longitudinal time-point 2. TCRdb re-derived calls from the 5' RACE reads in MiXCR, one entry per CDR3 protein. The top ten clones hold over 6.5% of a sample with 80,000 to 100,000 distinct CDR3 sequences, around 6% of them seen once. The sequencing sample was made of PBMCs. The receptors derive from a woman aged 60-70 years with multiple sclerosis.

This chain joins TRBV6-5 and TRBJ1-3; D uncertain. The CDR3 totals 13 residues. Looked up from germline, CDR1 is MNHEY and CDR2 is SVGAGI. Trimming removed 8 bases at V and 0 bases at J, with 8 bases between. The CDR3 spells CASRTVSGNTIYF. DNA of the CDR3: TGTGCCAGCCGTACGGTCTCTGGAAACACCATATATTTT.

This clonotype was seen many times. The gene calls are TRBV25-1 and TRBJ1-2, with 9 nucleotides matching TRBD1. Trimming removed 5 bases from V and 6 bases from J; junction bases left unmatched: 10. This CDR3 is built from 15 residues. Germline assignment: CDR1 MGHDK and CDR2 SYGVNS. In DNA, the CDR3 is TGTGCCAGCAGTTGGGGGGACAGGGCAGTGGATGGCTACACCTTC. It yields the protein CASSWGDRAVDGYTF.

Ten or more counts support this clonotype. V and J are TRBV6-2 or TRBV6-3 and TRBJ2-3, with TRBD2 identical over 9 bases. Germline CDR1 reads MNHEY; CDR2 reads SVGEGT. With V trimmed by 4 bases and J by 2 bases, 4 bases remained unmatched. This CDR3 region has 15 residues. The CDR3 sequence is CASSSEGLATDTQYF. The CDR3 DNA sequence: TGTGCCAGCAGTTCGGAGGGACTAGCCACAGATACGCAGTATTTT.

In this sample, this clonotype turned up many times. The rearrangement uses TRBV24-1 and TRBJ2-1; D is perhaps TRBD1 or TRBD2 (7 bases each). Germline V gene sequence: CDR1 KGHDR, CDR2 SFDVKD. Trimming left V 5 bases short and J 7 bases short, with 20 bases between. The CDR3 consists of 16 residues. The CDR3 nucleotides are TGTGCCACCAGTGGCAGGGGGGGGTCGGCGAGGAATGAGCAGTTCTTC. This sequence encodes CATSGRGGSARNEQFF.

Regarding this clonotype: A read error may account for a junction end that differs from germline. The rearrangement uses TRBV6-2 or TRBV6-3 and TRBJ2-7; no reliable D call. This CDR3 comprises 11 residues. Germline assignment: CDR1 MNHEY and CDR2 SVGEGT. The CDR3 nucleotides read TGCGTCAGCAGTGACTTCTACGAGCAGTACTTC. Its protein is CVSSDFYEQYF.